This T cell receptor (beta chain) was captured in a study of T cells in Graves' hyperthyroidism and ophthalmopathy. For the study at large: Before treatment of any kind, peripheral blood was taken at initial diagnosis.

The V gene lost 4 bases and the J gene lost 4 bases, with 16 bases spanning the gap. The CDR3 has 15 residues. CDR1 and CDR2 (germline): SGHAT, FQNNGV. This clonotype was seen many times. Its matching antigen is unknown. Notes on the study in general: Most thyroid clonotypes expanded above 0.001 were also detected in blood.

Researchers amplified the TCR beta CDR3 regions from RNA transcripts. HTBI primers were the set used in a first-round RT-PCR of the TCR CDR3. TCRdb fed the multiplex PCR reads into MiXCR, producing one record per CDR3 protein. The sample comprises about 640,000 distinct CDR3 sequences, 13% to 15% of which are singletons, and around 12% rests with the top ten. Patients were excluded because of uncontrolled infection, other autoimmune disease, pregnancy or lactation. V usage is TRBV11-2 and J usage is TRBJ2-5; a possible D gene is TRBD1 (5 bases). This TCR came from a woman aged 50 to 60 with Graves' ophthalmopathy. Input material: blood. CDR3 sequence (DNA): TGTGCCAGCAGCTCATACGAGACAGTAGGAGAGACCCAGTACTTC. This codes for CASSSYETVGETQYF. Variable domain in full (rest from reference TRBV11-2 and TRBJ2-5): EAGVAQSPRYKIIEKRQSVAFWCNPISGHATLYWYQQILGQGPKLLIQFQNNGVVDDSQLPKDRFSAERLKGVDSTLKIQPAKLEDSAVYLCASSSYETVGETQYFGPGTRLLVL.